This T cell receptor beta chain appears in the sequencing data of a study of blood T cell repertoires in COVID-19. For the study at large: The United States, Italy and Spain provided the acute and convalescent COVID-19 samples.

Germline V gene sequence: CDR1 SQVTM, CDR2 ANQGSEA. The CDR3 consists of 14 residues. After removal of 7 bases from V and 2 bases from J, the junction contained 10 bases not matched to a gene. In the original analysis: Amplification from reference gene primers served as the basis for estimated nucleated cell counts. The protocol was immunoSEQ multiplex PCR, while the TCRdb copy is restricted to in-frame clones and leaves out a portion. That table gives V, J and clone size, and the DNA gave D and trimming. Here the sample spans around 160,000 clones, 86% being singletons. This clonotype originated in a young man with acute or convalescent COVID-19. The J gene is TRBJ2-7, the V gene TRBV29-1, with 8 bases identical to TRBD1. The sample consisted of peripheral blood. CDR3 in amino acids: CSAGPMGQAYEQYF. For the CDR3, the DNA is TGCAGCGCAGGCCCCATGGGACAGGCCTACGAGCAGTACTTC.